The TCR beta chain under discussion was sequenced for a study of cytomegalovirus exposure and HLA in healthy donors. Overall study: It was reported in a later analysis that the roughly 120 validation repertoires used the same platform as the roughly 700 first-cohort repertoires. Study conclusions and caveats: Rare TCR sequences predominated, though certain public TCRs were found in many donors. First-cohort TCR clusters were later found to tend to co-occur in the 90 to 150 validation repertoires.

Produced via immunoSEQ multiplex PCR; TCRdb's table is partial and in-frame only. The table has about 330,000 clones, around 86% seen once. Germline CDR1 reads SGHDT; CDR2 reads YYEEEE. The J segment lost 7 bases and the V segment lost 5 bases, leaving 5 bases of the junction unmatched. This CDR3 comprises 14 residues. The donors were part of the validation cohort, which consisted of about 130 subjects and was separate from the first cohort of 666 subjects. As to this clone: Its antigen is not known.

The chain employs TRBV5-6 and TRBJ2-2, with 10 bases lining up with TRBD2. Sequenced input: PBMCs. This clonotype originated in a woman aged 18-35 years in good health and CMV-seronegative. The CDR3: CASSTGLADGELFF. The CDR3 nucleotides read TGTGCCAGCAGTACAGGACTAGCGGACGGGGAGCTGTTTTTT.